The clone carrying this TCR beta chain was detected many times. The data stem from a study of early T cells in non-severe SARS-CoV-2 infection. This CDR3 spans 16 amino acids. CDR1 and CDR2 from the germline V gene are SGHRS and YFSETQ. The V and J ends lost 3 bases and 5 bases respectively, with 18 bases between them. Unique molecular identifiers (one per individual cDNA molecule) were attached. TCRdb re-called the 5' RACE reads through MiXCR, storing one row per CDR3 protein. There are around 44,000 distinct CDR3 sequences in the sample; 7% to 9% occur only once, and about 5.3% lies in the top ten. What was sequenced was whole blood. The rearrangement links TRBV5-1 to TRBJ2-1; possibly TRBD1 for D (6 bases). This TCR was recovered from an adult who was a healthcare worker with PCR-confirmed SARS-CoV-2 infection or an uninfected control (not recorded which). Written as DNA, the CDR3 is TGCGCCAGCAGCTCGCTTAAAACGACAGGCCACAATGAGCAGTTCTTC. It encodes CASSSLKTTGHNEQFF.